These 20 T cell receptor beta chains originate from one sample sequenced in a study of blood T cell repertoires in COVID-19. Assay: immunoSEQ multiplex PCR; the TCRdb copy retains only in-frame clones and omits some. The data hold about 200,000 clones, with roughly 86% observed a single time. The sequenced material came from PBMCs or T cells enriched from blood (not recorded which). The receptors derive from a woman aged 30 to 39 with acute COVID-19.

The rearrangement uses TRBV11-1 and TRBJ2-5; 8 nucleotides match TRBD2. The CDR3 length is 15 residues. The trim removed 5 bases at V and 4 bases at J, leaving 9 bases unmatched. Germline V gives CDR1 SGHAT, CDR2 FQDESV (reference sequence). CDR3 sequence: CASSTWERGIETQYF. In nucleotides, the CDR3 is TGTGCCAGCAGCACGTGGGAGCGGGGGATAGAGACCCAGTACTTC.

This clone was recorded a few times. The J gene is TRBJ1-2, the V gene TRBV7-9, with 7 bases aligning to TRBD1. V shed 3 bases, J shed 8 bases, and the junction held 12 bases outside the gene matches. Germline V gene lookup returns CDR1 SEHNR and CDR2 FQNEAQ (reference sequence). CDR3 length: 15 amino acids. The CDR3 bases are TGTGCCAGCAGCTTTGAAAATGGACAGGAATCCGGCTACACCTTC. This sequence encodes CASSFENGQESGYTF.

The J gene is TRBJ1-1, the V gene TRBV27; TRBD1 aligns across 7 bases. V trimming: 2 bases; J trimming: 2 bases; junction bases outside the gene matches: 2. The length of the CDR3 is 14 residues. Germline CDR1 reads MNHEY; CDR2 reads SMNVEV (reference sequence). Written as DNA, the CDR3 is TGTGCCAGCAGTTTAACAGGGGTCAACACTGAAGCTTTCTTT. As protein: CASSLTGVNTEAFF.

The chain links TRBV5-1 to TRBJ2-7; 7 bases fit TRBD1. This CDR3 has 16 amino acids. The junction had 11 bases not matched to a gene; V was cut back by 3 bases and J by 2 bases. Germline values: CDR1 SGHRS, CDR2 YFSETQ. CDR3 nucleotide sequence: TGCGCCAGCAGCTCTAACAGGGGATCGGGCCCCTACGAGCAGTACTTC. This codes for CASSSNRGSGPYEQYF.

This clone was seen only once. As DNA, the CDR3 is TGCAGCGTTGAAGAAGGGACAGGGGGCCCCTACGAGCAGTACTTC. It yields the protein CSVEEGTGGPYEQYF. The V call is TRBV29-1, the J call TRBJ2-7; 12 bases agree with TRBD1. The CDR3 spans 15 residues. Germline CDR1 reads SQVTM; CDR2 reads ANQGSEA. Unmatched junction bases numbered 2, after V lost 0 bases and J lost 2 bases.

The chain employs TRBV9 and TRBJ1-1, with 7 positions matching TRBD1. This CDR3 is built from 15 residues. Germline V gene lookup returns CDR1 SGDLS and CDR2 YYNGEE. V trimming: 3 bases; J trimming: 0 bases; junction bases outside the gene matches: 5. CDR3 protein: CASSAQQGMNTEAFF. Written as DNA, the CDR3 is TGTGCCAGCAGCGCCCAACAGGGGATGAACACTGAAGCTTTCTTT.

The V and J genes are TRBV4-1 and TRBJ1-2; D gene uncertain. Germline values: CDR1 MGHRA, CDR2 YSYEKL. The V end lost 0 bases, the J end lost 5 bases, and 13 bases lay between the germline ends. The CDR3 runs to 15 residues. CDR3 DNA sequence: TGCGCCAGCAGCCAAGAAGTTGGCGCGGGGTATGGCTACACCTTC. The encoded protein is CASSQEVGAGYGYTF.

J is TRBJ2-7 and V is TRBV7-6, with TRBD1 identical over 10 bases. CDR1 and CDR2 (germline): SGHVS, FNYEAQ. V gave up 6 bases and J gave up 3 bases; unmatched junction bases: 8. CDR3 length equals 15 residues. This CDR3 is CASSSGTGDGYEQYF. The CDR3 region has the DNA TGTGCCAGCAGTTCCGGGACAGGGGATGGCTACGAGCAGTACTTC.

This chain uses TRBV5-1 with TRBJ2-7; D gene ambiguous. Germline V gene sequence: CDR1 SGHRS, CDR2 YFSETQ. Trimming took 5 bases from V and 2 from J, leaving 5 bases between them. The CDR3 extends over 11 amino acids. The CDR3 protein is CASRSAYEQYF. Written as DNA, the CDR3 is TGCGCCAGCAGGTCGGCCTACGAGCAGTACTTC.

The chain couples TRBV15 to TRBJ1-2, with a tentative D call TRBD1 (5 bases). CDR3 length equals 14 residues. V shed 0 bases and J shed 4 bases, with 9 bases lying between them. Germline assignment: CDR1 LNHNV and CDR2 YYDKDF (reference sequence). CDR3 residues: CATSRDRQLYGYTF. Written as DNA, the CDR3 is TGTGCCACCAGCAGAGACCGACAGCTCTATGGCTACACCTTC.

The chain is built from TRBV30 and TRBJ1-3; D might be TRBD1 (5 bases). Germline values: CDR1 GTSNPN, CDR2 SVGIG (reference sequence). V lost 4 bases, J lost 4 bases, and 17 bases lay in between. The CDR3 totals 15 residues. The CDR3 region has the DNA TGTGCCTGGAATGGCGGGGGTGCTCACGGAAACACCATATATTTT. It encodes CAWNGGGAHGNTIYF.

This clone was found a few times. The rearrangement uses TRBV30 and TRBJ1-2; weak D call: TRBD1 (5 bases). The CDR3 runs 11 residues. V gave up 1 base and J gave up 8 bases, with 8 bases separating them. Germline CDR1 GTSNPN, CDR2 SVGIG (reference sequence). DNA of the CDR3: TGTGCCTGGAGTGACAGGTTAGGCTACACCTTC. Its translation is CAWSDRLGYTF.

The chain joins TRBV7-2 to TRBJ1-5; D might be TRBD1 (5 bases). The CDR3 runs to 13 residues. The V end lost 3 bases, the J end lost 6 bases, and 9 bases lay between the germline ends. From germline, CDR1 is SGHTA and CDR2 FQGNSA. The DNA of the CDR3 is TGTGCCAGCAGCTTTCCGGGGGGTCAGCCCCAGCATTTT. It is translated as CASSFPGGQPQHF.

The genes are TRBV7-8 and TRBJ2-2; D is uncertain. The V and J ends lost 6 bases and 6 bases respectively, with 11 bases between them. The CDR3 extends over 13 amino acids. CDR1 SGHVS and CDR2 FQNEAQ come from the germline V gene. The DNA for the CDR3 is TGTGCCAGCAGGCCTCGTCCAGCCGGGGAGCTGTTTTTT. It specifies CASRPRPAGELFF. The variable domain in full, completed from reference TRBV7-8 and TRBJ2-2, reads GAGVSQSPRYKVAKRGQDVALRCDPISGHVSLFWYQQALGQGPEFLTYFQNEAQLDKSGLPSDRFFAERPEGSVSTLKIQRTQQEDSAVYLCASRPRPAGELFFGEGSRLTVL.

The rearrangement links TRBV9 to TRBJ1-2, with TRBD1 matching 10 bases. The CDR3 runs to 15 residues. Per germline, CDR1 SGDLS and CDR2 YYNGEE. The junction had 3 bases not matched to a gene; V was cut back by 2 bases and J by 2 bases. The CDR3 spells CASSVLGQGNYGYTF. DNA of the CDR3: TGTGCCAGCAGCGTGCTGGGACAGGGGAACTATGGCTACACCTTC.

The chain recombines TRBV19 with TRBJ1-3, with 7 bases that match TRBD1. The CDR3 is 14 residues long. Germline V gene data show CDR1 as LNHDA and CDR2 as SQIVND (reference sequence). After removal of 3 bases from V and 5 bases from J, the junction contained 4 bases not matched to a gene. The CDR3 region has the DNA TGTGCCAGTAGTATGACGGGACAGAGAAACACCATATATTTT. This sequence encodes CASSMTGQRNTIYF. Supplemented by reference TRBV19 and TRBJ1-3, the full variable domain reads DGGITQSPKYLFRKEGQNVTLSCEQNLNHDAMYWYRQDPGQGLRLIYYSQIVNDFQKGDIAEGYSVSREKKESFPLTVTSAQKNPTAFYLCASSMTGQRNTIYFGEGSWLTVV.

J is TRBJ1-1 and V is TRBV28; D might be TRBD1 (5 bases). Germline V gene sequence: CDR1 MDHEN, CDR2 SYDVKM. Trimming removed 10 bases at V and 1 base at J, with 13 bases between. CDR3 length: 13 amino acids. Written as DNA, the CDR3 is TGTGCCATAGGCCAAGGACAGAACACTGAAGCTTTCTTT. Protein product: CAIGQGQNTEAFF.

The rearrangement links TRBV4-2 to TRBJ1-1; 10 nucleotides align to TRBD1. Unmatched junction bases numbered 4, after V lost 1 base and J lost 5 bases. The CDR3 is 15 amino acids. Germline V gives CDR1 LGHNA, CDR2 YNFKEQ. The DNA for the CDR3 is TGTGCCAGCAGCCAAGGATCGGGACAGGGGACTGAAGCTTTCTTT. Translated, it gives CASSQGSGQGTEAFF.

The rearrangement links TRBV7-6 to TRBJ2-1; tentatively, D is TRBD2 (6 bases). V lost 5 bases to trimming and J lost 7 bases, with 15 bases between them. CDR1 is SGHVS and CDR2 is FNYEAQ in the germline V gene. This CDR3 is 14 amino acids long. In DNA, the CDR3 is TGTGCCAGCAGCCATTCACCTGGGGGGAATGAGCAGTTCTTC. Protein sequence: CASSHSPGGNEQFF. The whole variable domain, remainder taken from reference TRBV7-6 and TRBJ2-1, is GAGVSQSPRYKVTKRGQDVALRCDPISGHVSLYWYRQALGQGPEFLTYFNYEAQQDKSGLPNDRFSAERPEGSISTLTIQRTEQRDSAMYRCASSHSPGGNEQFFGPGTRLTVL.

This chain connects TRBV7-2 to TRBJ2-1; D is ambiguous. CDR3 length: 16 amino acids. The germline V and J ends were trimmed by 5 bases and 0 bases, with 14 bases remaining between them. Germline V gene data show CDR1 as SGHTA and CDR2 as FQGNSA. CDR3 coding DNA: TGTGCCAGCAGCCCCCCTCCGACTTTCTCCTACAATGAGCAGTTCTTC. Its protein is CASSPPPTFSYNEQFF.